This entry is about one TCR beta chain. Its target is not known. A junction boundary mismatches the germline segment, possibly from a read error. cDNA molecules, individually, were tagged with unique molecular identifiers. TCRdb analysed the 5' RACE reads with MiXCR anew, one entry per CDR3 protein. Among tens of thousands of distinct CDR3 sequences listed, over 9.5% were seen once. The data originate from a study of early T cells in non-severe SARS-CoV-2 infection. At the level of the study: Bulk RNA from unsorted whole blood was sequenced; chains were unpaired. Study-wide points: The matching step, a VDJdb search, favored anti-spike CD8 responses and missed private and CD4 specificities.

Germline lookup yields CDR1 MNHNY and CDR2 SVGAGI (reference sequence). This CDR3 is built from 11 residues. The clonotype originates from an adult who was a healthcare worker with PCR-confirmed SARS-CoV-2 infection or an uninfected control (not recorded which). The V call is TRBV6-6, the J call TRBJ2-7; 9 positions match TRBD1. Specimen: whole blood, collected at baseline. CDR3 nucleotide sequence: TGTGCCAGCAGTGCCGGGACAGGGCAATTCTTC. The encoded protein is CASSAGTGQFF.